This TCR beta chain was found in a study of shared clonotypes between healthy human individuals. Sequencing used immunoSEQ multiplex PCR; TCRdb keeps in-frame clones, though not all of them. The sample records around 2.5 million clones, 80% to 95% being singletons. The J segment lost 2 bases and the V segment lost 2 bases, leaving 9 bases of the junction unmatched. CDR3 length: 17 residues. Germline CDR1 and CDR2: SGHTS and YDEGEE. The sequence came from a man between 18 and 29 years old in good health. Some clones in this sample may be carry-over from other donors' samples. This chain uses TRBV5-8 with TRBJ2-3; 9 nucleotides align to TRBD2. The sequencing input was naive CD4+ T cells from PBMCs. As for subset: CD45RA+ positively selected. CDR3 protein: CASSLPGLAATTDTQYF. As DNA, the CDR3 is TGTGCCAGCAGCTTACCGGGACTAGCAGCCACCACAGATACGCAGTATTTT.